The rows below give T cell receptor beta chains drawn from one sample of a study of identical twins. One entry per CDR3 protein, called by TCRdb with MiXCR from the 5' RACE reads. This table holds about 290,000 distinct CDR3 sequences, roughly 8.6% found once. The same sample was also used in a study of yellow fever vaccine responses in identical twins.

Sample: CD8+ T cells sorted from blood. Receptors were obtained from a woman between 18 and 30 years old in good health. Each CDR3 is given with its conserved first and last residue. A D gene is named only where the DNA matches it firmly. Only some rows state a clone size, as once, few, many or a class for expanded clones.

D gene: NA
clone size: many
J gene: TRBJ2-7
CDR3 length: 11
V gene: TRBV20-1
CDR3 protein: CSARYENEQYF
CDR3 DNA: TGCAGTGCTAGATACGAAAACGAGCAGTACTTC

D gene: NA
clone size: many
J gene: TRBJ2-1
CDR3 length: 15
V gene: TRBV7-9
CDR3 protein: CASSLGVSGFNEQFF
CDR3 DNA: TGTGCCAGCAGCTTAGGCGTAAGTGGGTTCAATGAGCAGTTCTTC

D gene: TRBD2
clone size: few
J gene: TRBJ2-1
CDR3 length: 14
V gene: TRBV7-9
CDR3 protein: CASSSGGLPGEQFF
CDR3 DNA: TGTGCCAGCAGTAGCGGGGGGCTACCTGGTGAGCAGTTCTTC

D gene: NA
clone size: NA
J gene: TRBJ2-7
CDR3 length: 13
V gene: TRBV27
CDR3 protein: CASSLSGSGEQYF
CDR3 DNA: TGTGCCAGCAGTTTATCGGGGTCTGGTGAGCAGTACTTC

D gene: TRBD1
clone size: NA
J gene: TRBJ1-4
CDR3 length: 15
V gene: TRBV25-1
CDR3 protein: CASSDRYRGTEKLFF
CDR3 DNA: TGTGCCAGCAGTGATCGGTACAGGGGAACTGAAAAACTGTTTTTT

D gene: NA
clone size: many
J gene: TRBJ2-1
CDR3 length: 14
V gene: TRBV12-3/TRBV12-4
CDR3 protein: CASSLWGAGNEQFF
CDR3 DNA: TGTGCCAGCAGTTTATGGGGGGCAGGCAATGAGCAGTTCTTC

D gene: NA
clone size: few
J gene: TRBJ2-7
CDR3 length: 11
V gene: TRBV10-2
CDR3 protein: CASYPDDEQYF
CDR3 DNA: TGCGCCAGCTATCCGGATGACGAGCAGTACTTC

D gene: NA
clone size: NA
J gene: TRBJ2-7
CDR3 length: 15
V gene: TRBV29-1
CDR3 protein: CSVVGTGTKLNEQYF
CDR3 DNA: TGCAGCGTTGTCGGCACCGGGACAAAATTAAACGAGCAGTACTTC

D gene: TRBD1
clone size: NA
J gene: TRBJ1-1
CDR3 length: 17
V gene: TRBV7-9
CDR3 protein: CASSNATTGPMNTEAFF
CDR3 DNA: TGTGCCAGCAGCAATGCAACGACAGGGCCCATGAACACTGAAGCTTTCTTT

D gene: NA
clone size: many
J gene: TRBJ1-2
CDR3 length: 15
V gene: TRBV29-1
CDR3 protein: CSVGFRGAPGYGYTF
CDR3 DNA: TGCAGCGTTGGATTTCGGGGGGCGCCCGGCTATGGCTACACCTTC

D gene: TRBD2
clone size: NA
J gene: TRBJ2-3
CDR3 length: 22
V gene: TRBV25-1
CDR3 protein: CASSLSRAGETFGISSTDTQYF
CDR3 DNA: TGTGCCAGCAGCCTTTCTCGAGCGGGAGAGACTTTCGGCATCTCTAGCACAGATACGCAGTATTTT

D gene: NA
clone size: few
J gene: TRBJ2-7
CDR3 length: 14
V gene: TRBV7-2
CDR3 protein: CASSQTGPSYEQYF
CDR3 DNA: TGTGCCAGCAGTCAAACAGGGCCCTCCTACGAGCAGTACTTC

D gene: TRBD1
clone size: many
J gene: TRBJ2-7
CDR3 length: 16
V gene: TRBV3-1
CDR3 protein: CASSRNRGPRDYEQYF
CDR3 DNA: TGTGCCAGCAGCCGAAACAGGGGCCCAAGGGACTACGAGCAGTACTTC

D gene: NA
clone size: many
J gene: TRBJ2-7
CDR3 length: 14
V gene: TRBV20-1
CDR3 protein: CSARDPGEDYEQYF
CDR3 DNA: TGCAGTGCTAGAGATCCGGGGGAGGACTACGAGCAGTACTTC

D gene: NA
clone size: many
J gene: TRBJ2-5
CDR3 length: 15
V gene: TRBV3-1
CDR3 protein: CASSQDLEGAQTQYF
CDR3 DNA: TGTGCCAGCAGCCAAGATCTAGAAGGCGCACAGACCCAGTACTTC

D gene: NA
clone size: NA
J gene: TRBJ2-7
CDR3 length: 14
V gene: TRBV13
CDR3 protein: CASSSGAGNYEQYF
CDR3 DNA: TGTGCCAGCAGCTCAGGGGCGGGGAACTACGAGCAGTACTTC

D gene: NA
clone size: NA
J gene: TRBJ2-7
CDR3 length: 12
V gene: TRBV18
CDR3 protein: CASSPSTYEQYF
CDR3 DNA: TGTGCCAGCTCACCCTCAACCTACGAGCAGTACTTC

D gene: NA
clone size: NA
J gene: TRBJ1-5
CDR3 length: 13
V gene: TRBV7-9
CDR3 protein: CASTKGGGQPQHF
CDR3 DNA: TGTGCCAGCACCAAGGGAGGGGGTCAGCCCCAGCATTTT

D gene: TRBD2
clone size: many
J gene: TRBJ2-7
CDR3 length: 15
V gene: TRBV4-1
CDR3 protein: CASSQGPGLAGEQYF
CDR3 DNA: TGCGCCAGCAGCCAAGGACCGGGACTAGCTGGGGAGCAGTACTTC

D gene: NA
clone size: NA
J gene: TRBJ2-3
CDR3 length: 15
V gene: TRBV6-4
CDR3 protein: CASSDDGSSTDTQYF
CDR3 DNA: TGTGCCAGCAGTGACGACGGATCTAGCACAGATACGCAGTATTTT

D gene: NA
clone size: few
J gene: TRBJ2-1
CDR3 length: 14
V gene: TRBV5-6
CDR3 protein: CASSQGRRYNEQFF
CDR3 DNA: TGTGCCAGCAGCCAAGGACGGCGTTACAATGAGCAGTTCTTC

D gene: NA
clone size: many
J gene: TRBJ2-7
CDR3 length: 11
V gene: TRBV2
CDR3 protein: CASSNNYEQYF
CDR3 DNA: TGTGCCAGCAGTAACAACTACGAGCAGTACTTC

D gene: NA
clone size: many
J gene: TRBJ2-7
CDR3 length: 14
V gene: TRBV20-1
CDR3 protein: CSARAVGVGYEQYF
CDR3 DNA: TGCAGTGCTAGGGCCGTTGGAGTGGGCTACGAGCAGTACTTC

D gene: TRBD1
clone size: few
J gene: TRBJ1-2
CDR3 length: 12
V gene: TRBV16
CDR3 protein: CASLGQGYGYTF
CDR3 DNA: TGTGCCAGCCTGGGACAGGGCTATGGCTACACCTTC

D gene: NA
clone size: many
J gene: TRBJ1-2
CDR3 length: 15
V gene: TRBV12-3/TRBV12-4
CDR3 protein: CASSFWDGDNYGYTF
CDR3 DNA: TGTGCCAGCAGTTTTTGGGACGGTGATAACTATGGCTACACCTTC

D gene: NA
clone size: many
J gene: TRBJ1-2
CDR3 length: 13
V gene: TRBV20-1
CDR3 protein: CSAEGLGHYGYTF
CDR3 DNA: TGCAGTGCCGAAGGGCTGGGACACTATGGCTACACCTTC

D gene: NA
clone size: NA
J gene: TRBJ2-1
CDR3 length: 14
V gene: TRBV6-5
CDR3 protein: CASSYYSSYNEQFF
CDR3 DNA: TGTGCCAGCAGTTATTACAGTTCCTACAATGAGCAGTTCTTC

D gene: TRBD1
clone size: NA
J gene: TRBJ1-6
CDR3 length: 13
V gene: TRBV7-9
CDR3 protein: CASSPGTDSPLHF
CDR3 DNA: TGTGCCAGCAGCCCCGGGACAGATTCACCCCTCCACTTT

D gene: TRBD1
clone size: few
J gene: TRBJ2-3
CDR3 length: 15
V gene: TRBV7-9
CDR3 protein: CASSRQGSSTDTQYF
CDR3 DNA: TGTGCCAGCAGCCGACAGGGGTCTAGCACAGATACGCAGTATTTT

D gene: NA
clone size: many
J gene: TRBJ2-3
CDR3 length: 13
V gene: TRBV28
CDR3 protein: CASNHQSSDTQYF
CDR3 DNA: TGTGCCAGCAATCACCAAAGTTCGGATACGCAGTATTTT

D gene: NA
clone size: NA
J gene: TRBJ2-7
CDR3 length: 14
V gene: TRBV7-2
CDR3 protein: CASSGPDRPYEQYF
CDR3 DNA: TGTGCCAGCAGCGGTCCGGACAGACCCTACGAGCAGTACTTC

D gene: NA
clone size: many
J gene: TRBJ2-2
CDR3 length: 15
V gene: TRBV28
CDR3 protein: CASSYTAGLSGELFF
CDR3 DNA: TGTGCCAGCAGTTACACGGCTGGATTGTCCGGGGAGCTGTTTTTT

D gene: TRBD1
clone size: few
J gene: TRBJ2-7
CDR3 length: 16
V gene: TRBV7-9
CDR3 protein: CASSIAGTGESYEQYF
CDR3 DNA: TGTGCCAGCAGCATCGCCGGGACAGGGGAATCCTACGAGCAGTACTTC

D gene: NA
clone size: few
J gene: TRBJ2-1
CDR3 length: 12
V gene: TRBV30
CDR3 protein: CAWSVMGNEQFF
CDR3 DNA: TGTGCCTGGAGTGTAATGGGGAATGAGCAGTTCTTC

D gene: NA
clone size: few
J gene: TRBJ1-2
CDR3 length: 13
V gene: TRBV27
CDR3 protein: CASRAGYRYGYTF
CDR3 DNA: TGTGCCAGCAGAGCGGGGTATCGGTATGGCTACACCTTC

D gene: NA
clone size: many
J gene: TRBJ1-1
CDR3 length: 13
V gene: TRBV19
CDR3 protein: CASSITGITEAFF
CDR3 DNA: TGTGCCAGTAGTATCACAGGGATTACTGAAGCTTTCTTT

D gene: NA
clone size: few
J gene: TRBJ2-1
CDR3 length: 14
V gene: TRBV6-5
CDR3 protein: CASSYLLADNEQFF
CDR3 DNA: TGTGCCAGCAGTTATCTACTAGCTGACAATGAGCAGTTCTTC

D gene: TRBD2
clone size: NA
J gene: TRBJ2-6
CDR3 length: 18
V gene: TRBV13
CDR3 protein: CASSVTGLAVSGANVLTF
CDR3 DNA: TGTGCCAGCAGCGTAACGGGACTAGCGGTCTCTGGGGCCAACGTCCTGACTTTC

D gene: TRBD2
clone size: few
J gene: TRBJ2-3
CDR3 length: 18
V gene: TRBV11-1
CDR3 protein: CASSLVQRLAGDTDTQYF
CDR3 DNA: TGTGCCAGCAGCCTAGTCCAAAGACTAGCGGGGGACACAGATACGCAGTATTTT

D gene: NA
clone size: few
J gene: TRBJ2-7
CDR3 length: 15
V gene: TRBV4-2
CDR3 protein: CASSQEGRSSYEQYF
CDR3 DNA: TGTGCCAGCAGCCAAGAGGGTCGCAGCTCCTACGAGCAGTACTTC

D gene: NA
clone size: many
J gene: TRBJ2-1
CDR3 length: 12
V gene: TRBV7-9
CDR3 protein: CASSAPDSGEFF
CDR3 DNA: TGTGCCAGCAGCGCCCCTGATTCAGGGGAGTTCTTC

D gene: NA
clone size: NA
J gene: TRBJ2-5
CDR3 length: 12
V gene: TRBV25-1
CDR3 protein: CASSDRLETQYF
CDR3 DNA: TGTGCCAGCAGTGATCGCTTGGAGACCCAGTACTTC

D gene: TRBD1
clone size: NA
J gene: TRBJ2-3
CDR3 length: 15
V gene: TRBV7-9
CDR3 protein: CASSIRTGHTDTQYF
CDR3 DNA: TGTGCCAGCAGCATCCGGACAGGGCACACAGATACGCAGTATTTT

D gene: NA
clone size: NA
J gene: TRBJ1-5
CDR3 length: 15
V gene: TRBV19
CDR3 protein: CASSITDYSNQPQHF
CDR3 DNA: TGTGCCAGTAGTATAACGGATTATAGCAATCAGCCCCAGCATTTT

D gene: TRBD1
clone size: NA
J gene: TRBJ2-5
CDR3 length: 12
V gene: TRBV6-2/TRBV6-3
CDR3 protein: CASRTGRETQYF
CDR3 DNA: TGTGCCAGCAGGACAGGGCGGGAGACCCAGTACTTC

D gene: NA
clone size: many
J gene: TRBJ2-7
CDR3 length: 14
V gene: TRBV29-1
CDR3 protein: CSVHLQGKIYEQYF
CDR3 DNA: TGCAGCGTCCATCTACAGGGTAAAATCTACGAGCAGTACTTC

D gene: NA
clone size: NA
J gene: TRBJ2-3
CDR3 length: 13
V gene: TRBV10-1
CDR3 protein: CASRSPDADTQYF
CDR3 DNA: TGCGCCAGCAGGAGCCCAGATGCAGATACGCAGTATTTT

D gene: NA
clone size: many
J gene: TRBJ1-1
CDR3 length: 14
V gene: TRBV20-1
CDR3 protein: CSARGLSDSPEAFF
CDR3 DNA: TGCAGTGCTAGGGGTTTATCTGACAGTCCTGAAGCTTTCTTT

D gene: NA
clone size: few
J gene: TRBJ2-5
CDR3 length: 13
V gene: TRBV10-1
CDR3 protein: CASSGADRETQYF
CDR3 DNA: TGCGCCAGCAGTGGGGCGGATCGGGAGACCCAGTACTTC

D gene: NA
clone size: many
J gene: TRBJ2-7
CDR3 length: 14
V gene: TRBV5-6
CDR3 protein: CASSFGQGGREQYF
CDR3 DNA: TGTGCCAGCAGCTTCGGCCAGGGGGGACGCGAGCAGTACTTC

D gene: NA
clone size: few
J gene: TRBJ1-2
CDR3 length: 12
V gene: TRBV29-1
CDR3 protein: CSVEVAVRGYTF
CDR3 DNA: TGCAGCGTTGAGGTAGCAGTGAGGGGCTACACCTTC

D gene: NA
clone size: many
J gene: TRBJ2-7
CDR3 length: 16
V gene: TRBV28
CDR3 protein: CASSFPSVGGSYEQYF
CDR3 DNA: TGTGCCAGCAGTTTTCCTAGTGTGGGCGGTTCCTACGAGCAGTACTTC

D gene: TRBD1
clone size: many
J gene: TRBJ2-1
CDR3 length: 15
V gene: TRBV6-4
CDR3 protein: CASSEEGQEYNEQFF
CDR3 DNA: TGTGCCAGCAGTGAGGAGGGACAGGAGTACAATGAGCAGTTCTTC

D gene: NA
clone size: many
J gene: TRBJ1-5
CDR3 length: 14
V gene: TRBV9
CDR3 protein: CASSVDGSSGPQHF
CDR3 DNA: TGTGCCAGCAGCGTAGATGGGAGCTCGGGGCCCCAGCATTTT

D gene: NA
clone size: many
J gene: TRBJ2-7
CDR3 length: 13
V gene: TRBV29-1
CDR3 protein: CSVGVAAIYEQYF
CDR3 DNA: TGCAGCGTTGGGGTAGCGGCCATATACGAGCAGTACTTC

D gene: TRBD1
clone size: NA
J gene: TRBJ1-2
CDR3 length: 16
V gene: TRBV10-3
CDR3 protein: CATVPGQGARKNGYTF
CDR3 DNA: TGTGCCACCGTTCCGGGACAGGGGGCGCGAAAGAATGGCTACACCTTC

D gene: NA
clone size: NA
J gene: TRBJ2-4
CDR3 length: 15
V gene: TRBV6-5
CDR3 protein: CASSNRAGSKNIQYF
CDR3 DNA: TGTGCCAGCAGTAACAGGGCCGGATCCAAAAACATTCAGTACTTC

D gene: NA
clone size: few
J gene: TRBJ2-1
CDR3 length: 17
V gene: TRBV27
CDR3 protein: CASSLTWGLNAYNEQFF
CDR3 DNA: TGTGCCAGCAGTTTAACATGGGGGCTGAACGCCTACAATGAGCAGTTCTTC

D gene: NA
clone size: many
J gene: TRBJ1-6
CDR3 length: 14
V gene: TRBV28
CDR3 protein: CASSLAGYNSPLHF
CDR3 DNA: TGTGCCAGCAGTTTGGCAGGGTATAATTCACCCCTCCACTTT